Listed below are T cell receptor beta chains from one sample, sequenced in a study of PD-1 blockade in classical Hodgkin lymphoma. The table came from immunoSEQ multiplex PCR; TCRdb's copy has only in-frame clones and leaves some out. The table lists over 85,000 clones, approximately 90% of them singletons. Source: peripheral blood mononuclear cells (PBMCs), taken before the fourth cycle of nivolumab. Every receptor here comes from a human donor with classical Hodgkin lymphoma. Each CDR3 is given with its conserved first and last residue. Each record gives: V gene, J gene, CDR3 length, D gene, clone size, CDR3 DNA, CDR3 protein. A D gene is named only where the DNA matches it firmly. The size of a clone is reported for some rows only, either as once, few or many, or as a class for expanded clones.

V: TRBV6-5
J: TRBJ2-3
length: 12
D: .
size: .
DNA: TGTGCCAGCAGTTACTCGTTAGATACGCAGTATTTT
CDR3: CASSYSLDTQYF

V: TRBV6-5
J: TRBJ2-7
length: 15
D: .
size: .
DNA: TGTGCCAGCAGTTACCTGGATGGTAGCTCCTACGAGCAGTACTTC
CDR3: CASSYLDGSSYEQYF

V: TRBV9
J: TRBJ2-5
length: 12
D: .
size: .
DNA: TGTGCCAGCAGCGACGAACAAGAGACCCAGTACTTC
CDR3: CASSDEQETQYF

V: TRBV29-1
J: TRBJ2-3
length: 17
D: .
size: .
DNA: TGCAGCGTTGAAGCCCAGAAGCTATCCTCTAGCACAGATACGCAGTATTTT
CDR3: CSVEAQKLSSSTDTQYF

V: TRBV10-1
J: TRBJ2-7
length: 15
D: TRBD2
size: .
DNA: TGCGCCAGCAGTGGAAGCGGGGGGACATCTGAAGAGCAGTACTTC
CDR3: CASSGSGGTSEEQYF

V: TRBV5-1
J: TRBJ1-4
length: 14
D: .
size: .
DNA: TGCGCCAGCAGCTTGGGGAACAATAATGAAAAACTGTTTTTT
CDR3: CASSLGNNNEKLFF

V: TRBV7-9
J: TRBJ1-5
length: 16
D: TRBD1
size: few
DNA: TGTGCCAGCAGCTTAGGGCCGGGACAGGTCGACCAGCCCCAGCATTTT
CDR3: CASSLGPGQVDQPQHF

V: TRBV6-5
J: TRBJ2-3
length: 14
D: .
size: .
DNA: TGTGCCAGCAGCCGCTTTGGGGAAGGAGATACGCAGTATTTT
CDR3: CASSRFGEGDTQYF

V: TRBV19
J: TRBJ1-2
length: 15
D: .
size: .
DNA: TGTGCCAGTAGTATTTGGGACATCGGGCTGAACGGCTACACCTTC
CDR3: CASSIWDIGLNGYTF

V: TRBV5-6
J: TRBJ1-5
length: 15
D: .
size: .
DNA: TGTGCCAGCAGCTCAGCTGGGGGTGGCAATCAGCCCCAGCATTTT
CDR3: CASSSAGGGNQPQHF